Listed below are T cell receptor beta chains from one sample, sequenced in a study of control samples from healthy donors and cancer patients. Profiling relied on immunoSEQ multiplex PCR, and the TCRdb table lists in-frame clones only, not all of them. The data show around 130,000 clones, with about 93% seen just once and roughly 1.7% held by the top ten. Source material: PBMCs. The receptors were gathered from a man aged 50-59 years with head and neck cancer. The conserved cysteine and the conserved F or W are not part of the CDR3 here.

v_gene: TRBV5-8
len: 16
CDR3aa: ASSLIQGTGGPRETQY

v_gene: TRBV5-8
len: 13
CDR3aa: ASSLAGGTYQPQH

v_gene: TRBV7-9
len: 13
CDR3aa: ASSSPGRSEGKLF

v_gene: TRBV11-1
len: 13
CDR3aa: ASSPRTGAQETQY

v_gene: TRBV4-1
len: 15
CDR3aa: ASSQDYRGAVNYGYT

v_gene: TRBV4-2
len: 13
CDR3aa: ASSQTADRQETQY

v_gene: TRBV5-4
len: 14
CDR3aa: ASSLAGRGNTGELF

v_gene: TRBV29-1
len: 10
CDR3aa: SARPTEDTQY

v_gene: TRBV6-5
len: 14
CDR3aa: ASSYSPGWQNSPLH

v_gene: TRBV9
len: 13
CDR3aa: ASSVASGVQETQY

v_gene: TRBV5-1
len: 12
CDR3aa: ASSRTWENSPLH

v_gene: TRBV6-2/TRBV6-3
len: 13
CDR3aa: ASSYFLGQSYGYT

v_gene: TRBV12-3/TRBV12-4
len: 9
CDR3aa: ASSFVGELF

v_gene: TRBV4-1
len: 8
CDR3aa: ASSQEAQY

v_gene: TRBV9
len: 16
CDR3aa: ASSVGEVGGILADTQY

v_gene: TRBV5-1
len: 13
CDR3aa: ASSLAPGPGTEAF

v_gene: TRBV18
len: 14
CDR3aa: ASSPGLGANNQPQH

v_gene: TRBV7-9
len: 12
CDR3aa: ASREQSTNEKLF

v_gene: TRBV7-2
len: 13
CDR3aa: ASSLAGGTSYEQY

v_gene: TRBV2
len: 11
CDR3aa: ASSDRDTGELF

v_gene: TRBV5-1
len: 11
CDR3aa: ASSLQETYEQY

v_gene: TRBV10-2
len: 11
CDR3aa: ASSWTDLYEQY

v_gene: TRBV5-1
len: 12
CDR3aa: ASRGGTVAYEQY

v_gene: TRBV27
len: 13
CDR3aa: ASRPLGHSNSPLH

v_gene: TRBV18
len: 10
CDR3aa: ASSGPPGAYH

v_gene: TRBV5-1
len: 11
CDR3aa: ASSLGGREKLF

v_gene: TRBV7-9
len: 14
CDR3aa: ASSLEREFLGTEAF

v_gene: TRBV7-3
len: 9
CDR3aa: ASSPGVGYT

v_gene: TRBV4-3
len: 12
CDR3aa: ASGRGTGYSPLH

v_gene: TRBV7-2
len: 12
CDR3aa: ASSLVAVQETQY

v_gene: TRBV3-1/TRBV3-2
len: 9
CDR3aa: ASSQDGRAF

v_gene: TRBV11-2
len: 15
CDR3aa: ASSLIPFGGGENEQF

v_gene: TRBV19
len: 12
CDR3aa: ASSLTSANQPQH

v_gene: TRBV7-9
len: 12
CDR3aa: ASSFTGGTDTQY

v_gene: TRBV7-9
len: 13
CDR3aa: ASSLEGGTSNIQY

v_gene: TRBV9
len: 14
CDR3aa: ASSPSLGQGRSGYT

v_gene: TRBV28
len: 13
CDR3aa: ASRRQGDSYNEQF

v_gene: TRBV30
len: 14
CDR3aa: AWSNPFGQAGETQY

v_gene: TRBV7-6
len: 14
CDR3aa: ASSVDQRGIADTQY

v_gene: TRBV19
len: 12
CDR3aa: ASSTARGFDEQY

v_gene: TRBV5-5
len: 13
CDR3aa: ASSLAAGTWETQY

v_gene: TRBV25-1
len: 14
CDR3aa: ASSFEGGWAWDEQY

v_gene: TRBV13
len: 15
CDR3aa: ASSPRLAGGTTDTQY

v_gene: TRBV10-3
len: 11
CDR3aa: AISESQRNEQF

v_gene: TRBV30
len: 12
CDR3aa: AWSEGGSNQPQH

v_gene: TRBV5-4
len: 12
CDR3aa: ASSFYSRNTEAF

v_gene: TRBV11-1
len: 11
CDR3aa: ASSLDWQREQY

v_gene: TRBV19
len: 14
CDR3aa: ASSLRTGARIDTQY

v_gene: TRBV6-5
len: 14
CDR3aa: ASSYSRGPGTGELF

v_gene: TRBV27
len: 16
CDR3aa: ASSLTPGGKLSTDTQY

v_gene: TRBV4-1
len: 15
CDR3aa: ASSQAFRAGRDYGYT

v_gene: TRBV19
len: 10
CDR3aa: ASSFLGAGQF

v_gene: TRBV4-3
len: 11
CDR3aa: ASSPQGVSSYT

v_gene: TRBV6-2/TRBV6-3
len: 12
CDR3aa: ASSYGKVNTEAF

v_gene: TRBV29-1
len: 9
CDR3aa: SGGGTDTQY

v_gene: TRBV18
len: 15
CDR3aa: ASSPGLAGGPAYEQY

v_gene: TRBV4-3
len: 12
CDR3aa: ASSQLGTGDEQF

v_gene: TRBV2
len: 12
CDR3aa: ASRGSRGTDTQY

v_gene: TRBV7-3
len: 12
CDR3aa: ASSLFMDFGELF